The 18 T cell receptor beta chains reported below all come from one sample, sequenced in a study of T-cell reconstitution after alpha-beta-depleted transplantation in children. Using unique molecular identifiers, the investigators prepared the TCRbeta library. TCRdb re-called the PCR reads with MiXCR, one entry per CDR3 protein. This sample has roughly 200,000 distinct CDR3 sequences, with 6.5% to 7.5% found just once. The specimen was PBMCs from the stem cell graft donor, collected from the stem cell graft. Every receptor here comes from a human donor who donated a stem cell graft to a child with Wiskott-Aldrich syndrome.

This clonotype has at least ten counts. This chain connects TRBV12-3 or TRBV12-4 to TRBJ1-3; the D gene is possibly TRBD1 (6 bases). The V end was cut by 6 bases, the J end by 0 bases, with 9 bases between. This CDR3 has 14 residues. CDR3 residues: CASSPGVSGNTIYF. The CDR3 DNA follows: TGTGCCAGCAGCCCAGGGGTCTCTGGAAACACCATATATTTT.

This clonotype showed up just a few times. This chain connects TRBV3-1 to TRBJ2-1; TRBD2 might be the D (6 bases). Germline values: CDR1 LGHDT, CDR2 YNNKEL (reference sequence). The CDR3 length is 20 residues. V was shortened by 0 bases and J by 0 bases, with 21 bases between the two germline ends. In nucleotides, the CDR3 is TGTGCCAGCAGCCAAGACATAATGCGGGGACCCGAGAGCTCCTACAATGAGCAGTTCTTC. It encodes CASSQDIMRGPESSYNEQFF.

This clonotype was seen at least ten times. The chain recombines TRBV29-1 with TRBJ1-1, with TRBD1 identical over 10 bases. The V gene end was trimmed by 7 bases and the J gene end by 7 bases; junction bases not matched to a gene: 9. CDR3 size: 13 residues. The V gene's germline CDR1 is SQVTM and CDR2 ANQGSEA. The CDR3 DNA is TGCAGCGCATTGGGACAGGGGATGAATGAAGCTTTCTTT. This gives the protein CSALGQGMNEAFF.

This clonotype was detected many times. The chain combines TRBV12-3 or TRBV12-4 with TRBJ2-1; D remains unclear. The CDR3 sequence is 12 residues long. The V gene lost 6 bases and the J gene lost 4 bases, with 7 bases spanning the gap. The CDR3 coding sequence is TGTGCCAGCAGCGAACAGTACAATGAGCAGTTCTTC. It encodes CASSEQYNEQFF.

The CDR3 protein is CSATPAGGAYNSPLHF. The CDR3 bases are TGCAGTGCTACTCCCGCGGGGGGCGCTTATAATTCACCCCTCCACTTT. The rearrangement joins TRBV20-1 to TRBJ1-6, with D possibly matching TRBD1 (6 bases). CDR1 is DFQATT, CDR2 SNEGSKA, per germline (reference sequence). This CDR3 spans 16 amino acids. The V and J ends lost 4 bases and 4 bases respectively, with 17 bases between them.

This clonotype was detected many times. This chain links TRBV27 with TRBJ1-5; D unclear. The CDR3 totals 13 residues. With 1 base removed from V and 6 bases from J, the gap between germline ends came to 7 bases. The germline gives CDR1 MNHEY, CDR2 SMNVEV (reference sequence). CDR3 bases: TGTGCCAGCAGTTTATGGGTCGCTCAGCCCCAGCATTTT. As protein: CASSLWVAQPQHF.

The table lists this clonotype with many counts. As DNA, the CDR3 is TGTGCCATCAGCCTAAACTACAATGAGCAGTTCTTC. This codes for CAISLNYNEQFF. The rearrangement uses TRBV10-3 and TRBJ2-1; D gene unclear. The V end was cut by 6 bases, the J end by 3 bases, with 6 bases between. Germline-derived CDR1 and CDR2 are ENHRY and SYGVKD. The CDR3 consists of 12 residues.

There are a few counts of this clonotype. The chain is built from TRBV11-2 and TRBJ2-2; D may correspond to TRBD1 or TRBD2 (6 bases each). V was cut by 5 bases and J by 0 bases, with 19 bases left in between. The CDR3 runs to 18 residues. Per germline, CDR1 SGHAT and CDR2 FQNNGV. This chain's CDR3 is CASSTGDSTGSNTGELFF. The CDR3 nucleotides are TGTGCCAGCAGCACGGGGGACTCGACAGGTTCGAACACCGGGGAGCTGTTTTTT.

This clonotype was seen a handful of times. V is TRBV5-1 and J is TRBJ1-2; the D gene is possibly TRBD1 (5 bases). V was clipped by 2 bases and J by 4 bases, with 9 bases between them. The CDR3 consists of 13 residues. The germline V gene has CDR1 SGHRS and CDR2 YFSETQ. The CDR3 region is CASSFTGSYGYTF. Written as DNA, the CDR3 is TGCGCCAGCAGCTTTACAGGATCCTATGGCTACACCTTC. Full variable domain (rest looked up from reference TRBV5-1 and TRBJ1-2): KAGVTQTPRYLIKTRGQQVTLSCSPISGHRSVSWYQQTPGQGLQFLFEYFSETQRNKGNFPGRFSGRQFSNSRSEMNVSTLELGDSALYLCASSFTGSYGYTFGSGTRLTVV.

This clonotype was seen more than once but under ten times. This chain connects TRBV5-7 to TRBJ2-4; 8 nucleotides align to TRBD2. TRBV5-7 is an ORF, and what it does is uncertain. The CDR3 covers 15 residues. Trimming took 4 bases from V and 1 from J; bases not matched to a gene: 4. The CDR3 here is CASSGKREAKNIQYF. DNA of the CDR3: TGTGCCAGCAGCGGAAAGCGGGAGGCCAAAAACATTCAGTACTTC.

The chain joins TRBV20-1 to TRBJ1-6; D is perhaps TRBD1 (6 bases). CDR1 DFQATT and CDR2 SNEGSKA come from the germline V gene (reference sequence). The CDR3 spans 17 residues. Trimming removed 3 bases from V and 9 bases from J, with 24 bases in between. This CDR3 is CSARMGAGGSLGSPLHF. CDR3 nucleotides: TGCAGTGCTAGGATGGGGGCCGGAGGTTCTCTAGGTTCACCCCTCCACTTT.

The rearrangement joins TRBV11-2 to TRBJ2-7; 7 positions agree with TRBD1. CDR1 and CDR2 (germline): SGHAT, FQNNGV. Losses at the gene ends were 7 bases for V and 2 bases for J; bases not matched to a gene: 11. The CDR3 is 15 amino acids. This CDR3 is CASTLDRADTYEQYF. DNA of the CDR3: TGTGCCAGCACCCTTGACAGGGCCGACACCTACGAGCAGTACTTC.

This chain links TRBV20-1 with TRBJ2-1; D unclear. Germline CDR1 is DFQATT and CDR2 is SNEGSKA (reference sequence). The CDR3 loop spans 15 amino acids. V lost 3 bases to trimming and J lost 2 bases, with 14 bases between them. The CDR3 here is CSASDLAKAYNEQFF. Here the CDR3 DNA reads TGCAGTGCTAGTGATCTGGCGAAAGCCTACAATGAGCAGTTCTTC.

This chain uses TRBV25-1 with TRBJ2-7; D gene unclear. CDR3 length: 24 residues. Trimming removed 0 bases from V and 3 bases from J, with 39 bases in between. CDR1 and CDR2 (germline): MGHDK, SYGVNS. The CDR3 nucleotides read TGTGCCAGCAGTGAATATATTTTTATTCGTTCACCACCTCGGACCCGACCCCATTGCTACGAGCAGTACTTC. It encodes CASSEYIFIRSPPRTRPHCYEQYF.

This clonotype was recorded at least ten times. The rearrangement joins TRBV11-2 to TRBJ2-1; TRBD2 aligns across 9 bases. V was clipped by 6 bases and J by 6 bases; unmatched bases: 15. Germline CDR1 reads SGHAT; CDR2 reads FQNNGV. This CDR3 is 17 amino acids long. CDR3: CASRYLPGLALGNEQFF. CDR3 DNA sequence: TGTGCCAGCAGGTACTTACCGGGACTAGCTCTTGGCAATGAGCAGTTCTTC.

This clonotype occurred many times. The rearrangement uses TRBV28 and TRBJ1-5; TRBD1 agrees at 11 bases. Germline CDR1 MDHEN, CDR2 SYDVKM. Losses at the gene ends were 6 bases for V and 7 bases for J; bases not matched to a gene: 11. CDR3 length equals 16 residues. The CDR3 DNA follows: TGTGCCAGCAGAAGCCGAGGACAGGGGGCGCGGCAGCCCCAGCATTTT. It codes for CASRSRGQGARQPQHF.

This clonotype was observed at least ten times. The chain carries TRBV5-1 and TRBJ2-7; 14 nucleotides align to TRBD2. Losses at the gene ends were 4 bases for V and 3 bases for J; bases not matched to a gene: 0. In germline, CDR1 is SGHRS, CDR2 YFSETQ. This CDR3 has 14 amino acids. The CDR3 DNA sequence: TGCGCCAGCAGCGGACTAGCGGGGGGCTACGAGCAGTACTTC. This sequence encodes CASSGLAGGYEQYF. Based on the CDR3 plus reference TRBV5-1 and TRBJ2-7, the full variable domain is KAGVTQTPRYLIKTRGQQVTLSCSPISGHRSVSWYQQTPGQGLQFLFEYFSETQRNKGNFPGRFSGRQFSNSRSEMNVSTLELGDSALYLCASSGLAGGYEQYFGPGTRLTVT.

Comment on this clonotype: The junction shows a germline mismatch at one end, possibly a read error. The V and J genes are TRBV11-2 and TRBJ2-1; D uncertain. CDR1 and CDR2 (germline): SGHAT, FQNNGV. The length of the CDR3 is 11 residues. CDR3 region: CASSLVNERFF. As DNA, the CDR3 is TGTGCCAGCAGCTTAGTTAATGAGCGGTTCTTC.